This TCR beta chain was observed in a study of technical replicates of blood from a handful of donors. Assay: immunoSEQ multiplex PCR; the TCRdb copy retains only in-frame clones and omits some. The sample holds 65,000 to 90,000 clones, 85% to 95% seen once. The source material was PBMCs. The TCR sequence derives from a human donor in good health. Some clones in this sample may be carry-over from other donors' samples.

CDR3 protein: CASRRGGNPTDTQYF. The CDR3 DNA sequence: TGTGCCAGCAGGAGGGGAGGTAACCCCACAGATACGCAGTATTTT. The chain combines TRBV6-1 with TRBJ2-3; TRBD2 is a possible D gene (6 bases). CDR1 MNHNS and CDR2 SASEGT come from the germline V gene. The CDR3 spans 15 residues. Trimming took off 6 bases at V and 2 bases at J, with 15 bases between the two ends.